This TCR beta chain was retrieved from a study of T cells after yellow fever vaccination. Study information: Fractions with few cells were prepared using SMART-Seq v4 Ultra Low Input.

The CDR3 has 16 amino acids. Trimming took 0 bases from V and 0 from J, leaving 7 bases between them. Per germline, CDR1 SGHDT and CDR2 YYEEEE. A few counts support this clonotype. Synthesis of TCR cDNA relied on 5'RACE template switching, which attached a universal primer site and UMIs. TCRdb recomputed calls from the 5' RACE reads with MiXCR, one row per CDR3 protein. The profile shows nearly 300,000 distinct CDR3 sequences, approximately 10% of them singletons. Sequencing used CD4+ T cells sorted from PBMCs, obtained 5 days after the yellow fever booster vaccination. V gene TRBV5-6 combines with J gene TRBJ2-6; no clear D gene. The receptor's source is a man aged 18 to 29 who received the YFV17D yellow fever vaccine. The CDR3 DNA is TGTGCCAGCAGCTTGGAACAGCACTCTGGGGCCAACGTCCTGACTTTC. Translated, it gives CASSLEQHSGANVLTF. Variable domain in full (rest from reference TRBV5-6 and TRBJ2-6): DAGVTQSPTHLIKTRGQQVTLRCSPKSGHDTVSWYQQALGQGPQFIFQYYEEEERQRGNFPDRFSGHQFPNYSSELNVNALLLGDSALYLCASSLEQHSGANVLTFGAGSRLTVL.